The 8 T cell receptor beta chains below were found in one sample sequenced in a study of blood T cell repertoires in COVID-19. Here immunoSEQ multiplex PCR was the method, and the copy in TCRdb shows in-frame clones only, minus some. The repertoire holds more than 50,000 clones, with over 90% as singletons. Sequenced material: peripheral blood. The receptors come from a human donor in a cohort sampled during active COVID-19.

V usage is TRBV7-2 and J usage is TRBJ1-6; no firm D call. Trimming left V 6 bases short and J 3 bases short, with 6 bases between. Per germline, CDR1 SGHTA and CDR2 FQGNSA. This CDR3 contains 13 residues. CDR3 residues: CASSLFYNSPLHF. The DNA for the CDR3 is TGTGCCAGCAGTCTTTTCTATAATTCACCCCTCCACTTT.

V gene TRBV7-6 combines with J gene TRBJ2-7; 11 bases align to TRBD2. Germline CDR1 and CDR2: SGHVS and FNYEAQ. This CDR3 contains 16 residues. After removal of 9 bases from V and 2 bases from J, the junction contained 12 bases not matched to a gene. The CDR3 loop is CASANPRLAGTYEQYF. In DNA form, the CDR3 reads TGTGCCAGTGCGAATCCGAGACTAGCGGGAACCTACGAGCAGTACTTC.

In its sample, this clone was seen once. The chain recombines TRBV5-8 with TRBJ1-3; TRBD1 matches 7 bases. The germline V gene encodes CDR1 SGHTS and CDR2 YDEGEE. The CDR3 is made up of 16 amino acids. The trim removed 0 bases at V and 5 bases at J, leaving 8 bases unmatched. In DNA, the CDR3 is TGTGCCAGCAGCTTGGAGTCGGCAGGGGGAAGAAACACCATATATTTT. Translation: CASSLESAGGRNTIYF.

The chain combines TRBV2 with TRBJ2-1, with 8 bases lining up with TRBD1. After removal of 5 bases from V and 6 bases from J, the junction contained 9 bases not matched to a gene. The CDR3 extends over 15 amino acids. Germline CDR1 SNHLY, CDR2 FYNNEI. The CDR3 DNA is TGTGCCAGCAGTCCAAGGACAGGGTGGGGCAATGAGCAGTTCTTC. As protein: CASSPRTGWGNEQFF.

Notes on this clone: An end of the junction differs from the germline gene, which may be a read error. This sequence joins TRBV7-7 and TRBJ2-3; 8 positions match TRBD1. CDR3 length equals 14 residues. CDR1 and CDR2 from the germline V gene are SSHAT and FNYEAQ (reference sequence). DNA of the CDR3: TGTGCTAGCAGCCTCGGGACAGGACGAGATACGCAGTATTTT. It codes for CASSLGTGRDTQYF.

The J gene is TRBJ2-1, the V gene TRBV9; 9 positions match TRBD1. V trimming: 2 bases; J trimming: 4 bases; junction bases outside the gene matches: 13. The CDR3 totals 18 residues. CDR1 and CDR2 from the germline V gene are SGDLS and YYNGEE. The CDR3 coding sequence is TGTGCCAGCAGCGTCGACGTACTCCGGACAGGGGTGTACAATGAGCAGTTCTTC. Amino acids: CASSVDVLRTGVYNEQFF.

This clone was picked up one time. One end of the junction varies from germline; a read error may be responsible. In DNA, the CDR3 is TGTGCCAGCTCCATCAGGACTAGTCCTGATCTCTTC. Amino acid sequence: CASSIRTSPDLF. This chain joins TRBV18 and TRBJ2-1, with 7 bases aligning to TRBD2. Germline CDR1 is KGHSH and CDR2 is LQKENI. The CDR3 is 12 residues long.

The chain recombines TRBV6-6 with TRBJ1-5; D is unresolved. The CDR3 has 14 amino acids. Germline lookup yields CDR1 MNHNY and CDR2 SVGAGI (reference sequence). Trimming took 5 bases from V and 2 from J, leaving 10 bases between them. CDR3 sequence reads: CASSPAGGNQPQHF. The CDR3, as DNA: TGTGCCAGCAGTCCAGCCGGGGGCAATCAGCCCCAGCATTTT.